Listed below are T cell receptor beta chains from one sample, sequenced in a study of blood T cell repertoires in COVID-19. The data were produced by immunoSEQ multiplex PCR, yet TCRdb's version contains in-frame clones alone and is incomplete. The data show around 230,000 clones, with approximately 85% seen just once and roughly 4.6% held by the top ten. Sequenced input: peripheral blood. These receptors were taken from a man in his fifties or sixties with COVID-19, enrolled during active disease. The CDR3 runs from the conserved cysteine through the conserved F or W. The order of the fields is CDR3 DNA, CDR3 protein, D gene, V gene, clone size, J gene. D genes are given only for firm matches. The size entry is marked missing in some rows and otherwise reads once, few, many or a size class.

TGTGCCAGCTCACCTCGGGGGGCGTTGACTGAAGCTTTCTTT,CASSPRGALTEAFF,.,TRBV18,.,TRBJ1-1
TGTGCCAGCAGTCGGGGGGGCCCTTACAATGAGCAGTTCTTC,CASSRGGPYNEQFF,TRBD2,TRBV27,.,TRBJ2-1
TGTGCCACCAAAGTATTACCGGGAGTCACTGAAGCTTTCTTT,CATKVLPGVTEAFF,.,TRBV15,.,TRBJ1-1
TGTGCCACCCGTCCGCAGGGGGCGTTAGGAAACACCATATATTTT,CATRPQGALGNTIYF,TRBD1,TRBV6-6,.,TRBJ1-3
TGTGCCAGCAGAACAGGGGGCGGAGGGGACACTGAAGCTTTCTTT,CASRTGGGGDTEAFF,TRBD1,TRBV6-5,.,TRBJ1-1
TGTGCCAGCAGTTACTCCAGGGTGGTTGCCACTGAAGCTTTCTTT,CASSYSRVVATEAFF,.,TRBV6-5,.,TRBJ1-1
TGTGCCAGCAGCCAAGGGACTAGCGGGGTCTACGAGCAGTACTTC,CASSQGTSGVYEQYF,TRBD2,TRBV3-1/TRBV3-2,.,TRBJ2-7
TGTGCCAGCAGCCAACGAATAGGACAGCCATCCTACGAGCAGTACTTC,CASSQRIGQPSYEQYF,.,TRBV3-1/TRBV3-2,once,TRBJ2-7
TGCAAACTTACAGGTCCGGCTGGAGCTTTCTTT,CKLTGPAGAFF,.,TRBV20-1,.,TRBJ1-1
TGTGCCATCAGGACAGGGGCGGAGGAAAAACTGTTTTTT,CAIRTGAEEKLFF,TRBD1,TRBV10-3,.,TRBJ1-4
TGTGCCAGCAGCTTATTGGGACAGGGCTTCGGGGAGCTGTTTTTT,CASSLLGQGFGELFF,TRBD1,TRBV7-8,.,TRBJ2-2
TGTGCCTGGAGCGCCGGGACAGAAAATTCACCCCTCCACTTT,CAWSAGTENSPLHF,TRBD1,TRBV30,.,TRBJ1-6
TGTGCCAGCAGCCTCGGGACAGGGGCCTTCTCTGGAAACACCATATATTTT,CASSLGTGAFSGNTIYF,TRBD1,TRBV3-1/TRBV3-2,once,TRBJ1-3
TGTGCCAGCAGCCAAGATCTCGGTCCCAATCAGCCCCAGCATTTT,CASSQDLGPNQPQHF,.,TRBV3-1/TRBV3-2,.,TRBJ1-5
TGTGCCAGCAGCTTAGGGCCCTCGCGGGGGAATGAGCAGTTCTTC,CASSLGPSRGNEQFF,TRBD2,TRBV11-3,.,TRBJ2-1
TGTGCCAGCAGTTACCACAGGGGATACGCCTATGGCTACACCTTC,CASSYHRGYAYGYTF,TRBD1,TRBV5-4,.,TRBJ1-2
TGTGCCAGCAGCCAAGGGCCCGGGGTCACTGAAGCTTTCTTT,CASSQGPGVTEAFF,.,TRBV3-1/TRBV3-2,once,TRBJ1-1
TGTGCCAGCAGTAAAAGGGGGGGTAGCAATCAGCCCCAGCATTTT,CASSKRGGSNQPQHF,.,TRBV6-5,.,TRBJ1-5
TGTGCCAGCAGCCCATACGGGGGGCCACCCCTCCACTTT,CASSPYGGPPLHF,.,TRBV7-2,once,TRBJ1-6
TGTGCCAGCAGCTTCTCAGCGGGGGGGATCAATGAGCAGTTCTTC,CASSFSAGGINEQFF,TRBD2,TRBV7-3,.,TRBJ2-1
TGTGCCTGGAGTGTAACCGGGGGCACTGAAGCTTTCTTT,CAWSVTGGTEAFF,.,TRBV30,few,TRBJ1-1
TGTGCCAGCAGTTACCGGGGACACCTATACTACAATGAGCAGTTCTTC,CASSYRGHLYYNEQFF,.,TRBV6-6,.,TRBJ2-1
TGTGCCAGCAGCCCGGGACAGGGTTACAATGAGCAGTTCTTC,CASSPGQGYNEQFF,TRBD1,TRBV9,.,TRBJ2-1
TGTGCCAGCAGTGAAGCTATGTACAGGGGGCCCACAGATACGCAGTATTTT,CASSEAMYRGPTDTQYF,TRBD1,TRBV6-1,.,TRBJ2-3